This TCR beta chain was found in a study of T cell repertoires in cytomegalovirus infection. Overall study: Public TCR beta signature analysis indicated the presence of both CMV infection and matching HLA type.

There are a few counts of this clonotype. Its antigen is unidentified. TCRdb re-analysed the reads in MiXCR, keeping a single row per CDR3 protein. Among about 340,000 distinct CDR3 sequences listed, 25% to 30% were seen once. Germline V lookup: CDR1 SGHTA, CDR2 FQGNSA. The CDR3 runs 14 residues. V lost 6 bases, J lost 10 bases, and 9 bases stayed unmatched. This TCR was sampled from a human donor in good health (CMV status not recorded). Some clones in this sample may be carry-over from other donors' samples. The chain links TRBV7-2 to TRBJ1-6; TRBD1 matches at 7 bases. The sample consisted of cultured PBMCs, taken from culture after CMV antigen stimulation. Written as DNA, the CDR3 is TGTGCCAGCAGATCAGGAGGGGGCGGGTCACCCCTCCACTTT. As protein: CASRSGGGGSPLHF.